A single sample is the source of the 31 T cell receptor beta chains below, sequenced in a study of radiation and T cells in renal cell carcinoma. Sample time point: baseline pretreatment blood. Documented treatment: 15 Gy SBRT to primary tumor, nephrectomy 4 weeks later. Only in-frame clones appear in the TCRdb table, and some are missing; sequencing was by immunoSEQ multiplex PCR. Seen here are approximately 140,000 clones, around four fifths observed once, and the top ten hold roughly 25%. Specimen: blood, collected from a patient whose treatment included radiotherapy and nephrectomy. All receptors come from a woman aged 50 to 60 with renal cell carcinoma.

CDR3 region: CASSHRDRSTDTQYF. In DNA form, the CDR3 reads TGTGCCAGCAGTCACCGGGACAGGAGCACAGATACGCAGTATTTT. The chain recombines TRBV6-6 with TRBJ2-3, with 8 nucleotides matching TRBD1. V gave up 5 bases and J gave up 0 bases; unmatched junction bases: 4. This CDR3 region has 15 residues. The germline V gene encodes CDR1 MNHNY and CDR2 SVGAGI (reference sequence).

This clone was seen just once. Distinct nucleotide sequences in the sample also encode this CDR3. The chain links TRBV7-2 to TRBJ1-5; D call uncertain. This CDR3 is 12 amino acids long. Trimming took 0 bases from V and 6 from J, leaving 3 bases between them. Germline V gives CDR1 SGHTA, CDR2 FQGNSA. CDR3 sequence (DNA): TGTGCCAGCAGCTTAGCAGCTCAGCCCCAGCATTTT. Translation gives CASSLAAQPQHF. Full variable domain (remainder filled in from reference TRBV7-2 and TRBJ1-5): GAGVSQSPSNKVTEKGKDVELRCDPISGHTALYWYRQSLGQGLEFLIYFQGNSAPDKSGLPSDRFSAERTGGSVSTLTIQRTQQEDSAVYLCASSLAAQPQHFGDGTRLSIL.

The gene calls are TRBV7-9 and TRBJ2-7; possibly TRBD2 for D (6 bases). Between the trimmed V and J ends, which lost 1 base and 6 bases, there was a span of 7 bases. Germline CDR1 reads SEHNR; CDR2 reads FQNEAQ (reference sequence). The CDR3 consists of 12 residues. In nucleotides, the CDR3 is TGTGCCAGCAGCTTAGAGCGGGCCGAGCAGTACTTC. Its translation is CASSLERAEQYF.

V usage is TRBV7-2 and J usage is TRBJ2-5, with D possibly called TRBD1 or TRBD2 (5 bases each). Germline CDR1 reads SGHTA; CDR2 reads FQGNSA. The CDR3 runs 15 residues. V dropped 4 bases and J dropped 7 bases, with 19 bases sitting between them. The CDR3 region has the DNA TGTGCCAGCAGCTATGGGACGGACACAGTCGGGACCCAGTACTTC. Its protein is CASSYGTDTVGTQYF.

CDR3 region: CASRQTGGTNEQYF. The CDR3 DNA reads TGTGCCAGCAGACAAACAGGGGGAACTAACGAGCAGTACTTC. The J gene is TRBJ2-7, the V gene TRBV27, with 8 positions matching TRBD1. Germline V gene sequence: CDR1 MNHEY, CDR2 SMNVEV (reference sequence). J was trimmed by 5 bases and V by 6 bases; bases with no gene match: 9. The CDR3 is 14 residues long.

The chain couples TRBV6-5 to TRBJ2-2; 11 nucleotides line up with TRBD2. The V segment lost 0 bases and the J segment 6 bases; nucleotides outside the gene matches: 3. The CDR3 is made up of 16 amino acids. Germline CDR1 is MNHEY and CDR2 is SVGAGI. The CDR3 loop reads CASSYSTSGRAGELFF. The CDR3 region has the DNA TGTGCCAGCAGTTACTCAACTAGCGGGAGAGCCGGGGAGCTGTTTTTT.

V and J are TRBV10-2 and TRBJ2-5; TRBD1 matches at 8 bases. This CDR3 is built from 13 residues. Losses at the gene ends were 5 bases for V and 5 bases for J; bases not matched to a gene: 4. Germline CDR1 WSHSY, CDR2 SAAADI. The DNA for the CDR3 is TGCGCCAGCAGTACAGGGGGAGAGGAGACCCAGTACTTC. Translating gives CASSTGGEETQYF.

This rearrangement joins TRBV11-2 to TRBJ2-3, with D perhaps TRBD1 (6 bases). Germline CDR1 and CDR2: SGHAT and FQNNGV. V was shortened by 6 bases and J by 3 bases, with 10 bases between the two germline ends. This CDR3 is built from 13 residues. CDR3 amino acids: CASRQGGTDTQYF. The DNA for the CDR3 is TGTGCCAGCAGACAGGGTGGAACAGATACGCAGTATTTT.

The V and J genes are TRBV27 and TRBJ2-7; 9 nucleotides match TRBD2. The CDR3 extends over 18 amino acids. The J segment lost 9 bases and the V segment lost 4 bases, leaving 22 bases of the junction unmatched. Per the germline V gene, CDR1 is MNHEY and CDR2 is SMNVEV (reference sequence). The CDR3, as DNA: TGTGCCAGCAGTTCCCGCGGGGGGGTAGGAACTATGAGAGCCGTGCAGTACTTC. Residues: CASSSRGGVGTMRAVQYF.

The J gene is TRBJ2-7, the V gene TRBV5-1; the D gene is possibly TRBD2 (6 bases). Germline V gene data show CDR1 as SGHRS and CDR2 as YFSETQ. V lost 0 bases and J 10 bases, leaving 23 bases between the germline ends. This CDR3 has 16 amino acids. CDR3 sequence reads: CASSLGYERAEKIQYF. The CDR3 region has the DNA TGCGCCAGCAGCTTGGGCTACGAGCGGGCCGAAAAAATCCAGTACTTC.

The chain couples TRBV11-1 to TRBJ2-7; D might be TRBD1 (5 bases). The CDR3 consists of 13 residues. Deletions cut 5 bases from V and 1 base from J, with 9 bases between. The germline gives CDR1 SGHAT, CDR2 FQDESV (reference sequence). CDR3 nucleotide sequence: TGTGCCAGCAGCGTGGCAGGGTCCTACGAGCAGTACTTC. It codes for CASSVAGSYEQYF.

This chain connects TRBV29-1 to TRBJ2-7, with a tentative D call TRBD1 (6 bases). The germline gives CDR1 SQVTM, CDR2 ANQGSEA. Trimming pared 7 bases from V and 0 bases from J, leaving 16 bases between. The CDR3 length is 14 residues. The CDR3 sequence is CSAAMDRYSYEQYF. Here the CDR3 DNA reads TGCAGCGCAGCTATGGACAGATACTCCTACGAGCAGTACTTC.

The chain joins TRBV6-6 to TRBJ1-3; D remains ambiguous. The CDR3 has 15 residues. The germline V and J ends were trimmed by 6 bases and 0 bases, with 12 bases remaining between them. The germline CDR1 and CDR2 sequences are MNHNY and SVGAGI (reference sequence). CDR3 sequence: CASSYLASSGNTIYF. The CDR3 DNA reads as TGTGCCAGCAGCTACCTCGCCAGCTCTGGAAACACCATATATTTT.

The chain couples TRBV7-9 to TRBJ2-7; D is uncertain. V was pared by 4 bases and J by 6 bases, with 10 bases between. The length of the CDR3 is 12 residues. Germline V CDR1 and CDR2: SEHNR, FQNEAQ (reference sequence). CDR3 in DNA: TGTGCCAGCAGCTCTTACCGGGCCGAGCAGTACTTC. Protein: CASSSYRAEQYF.

V and J are TRBV5-6 and TRBJ2-5; the match to TRBD2 covers 8 bases. The DNA end is a closer match to TRBJ2-7, so the J assignment may be wrong. Germline-derived CDR1 and CDR2 are SGHDT and YYEEEE. This CDR3 has 12 amino acids. The CDR3 DNA reads as TGTGCCAGCAGCCTCGGGAGGGACGAGCAGTACTTC. Amino acid sequence: CASSLGRDEQYF.

CDR3: CASRKIGGSYTF. The CDR3 region has the DNA TGTGCCAGCAGAAAGATAGGGGGCAGCTACACCTTC. The gene calls are TRBV7-2 and TRBJ1-2; 7 nucleotides line up with TRBD1. V shed 6 bases and J 9 bases; nucleotides not matched to a gene: 7. Germline CDR1 is SGHTA and CDR2 is FQGNSA. The CDR3 totals 12 residues.

This clone was seen a handful of times. The rearrangement joins TRBV9 to TRBJ1-3, with 10 bases identical to TRBD1. CDR1 is SGDLS and CDR2 is YYNGEE in the germline V gene. V was pared by 4 bases and J by 0 bases, with 4 bases of the junction left unmatched. The CDR3 consists of 16 residues. The CDR3 loop is CASSLRTGGSGNTIYF. The CDR3 nucleotides read TGTGCCAGCAGCCTACGGACAGGGGGCTCTGGAAACACCATATATTTT.

This clone came up once. The V gene is TRBV7-2, the J gene TRBJ1-2, with D uncertain. Germline V lookup: CDR1 SGHTA, CDR2 FQGNSA. This CDR3 is 13 amino acids long. Trimming took 6 bases from V and 7 from J, leaving 15 bases between them. The CDR3 nucleotides are TGTGCCAGCAGTTCGGACCGACGTGGTGGCTACACCTTC. Protein sequence: CASSSDRRGGYTF.

The gene calls are TRBV28 and TRBJ2-5, with a possible D match to TRBD2 (5 bases). The germline V gene has CDR1 MDHEN and CDR2 SYDVKM. The CDR3 contains 14 residues. The CDR3 sequence is CASQLYRGLETQYF. CDR3 sequence (DNA): TGTGCTAGTCAACTTTATAGAGGGTTGGAGACCCAGTACTTC.

This chain uses TRBV15 with TRBJ2-7, with D hard to call. CDR3 length equals 12 residues. CDR1 is LNHNV, CDR2 YYDKDF, per germline (reference sequence). V lost 5 bases and J lost 0, with 5 bases in between. CDR3 sequence (DNA): TGTGCCACCAGCCCCTTCTCCTACGAGCAGTACTTC. It translates to CATSPFSYEQYF. Variable domain in full (rest from reference TRBV15 and TRBJ2-7): DAMVIQNPRYQVTQFGKPVTLSCSQTLNHNVMYWYQQKSSQAPKLLFHYYDKDFNNEADTPDNFQSRRPNTSFCFLDIRSPGLGDTAMYLCATSPFSYEQYFGPGTRLTVT.

The chain employs TRBV28 and TRBJ1-3; D ambiguous. Between the trimmed V and J ends, which lost 5 bases and 1 base, there was a span of 6 bases. In germline, CDR1 is MDHEN, CDR2 SYDVKM. The CDR3 runs to 13 residues. CDR3: CASSRGSGNTIYF. Written as DNA, the CDR3 is TGTGCCAGCAGTCGGGGTTCTGGAAACACCATATATTTT. The full variable domain, in which reference TRBV28 and TRBJ1-3 provide the parts outside the CDR3, is DVKVTQSSRYLVKRTGEKVFLECVQDMDHENMFWYRQDPGLGLRLIYFSYDVKMKEKGDIPEGYSVSREKKERFSLILESASTNQTSMYLCASSRGSGNTIYFGEGSWLTVV.

The genes are TRBV5-1 and TRBJ1-1, with TRBD1 matching 12 bases. The germline gives CDR1 SGHRS, CDR2 YFSETQ. This CDR3 region has 15 residues. V lost 3 bases to trimming and J lost 4 bases; unmatched junction nucleotides: 4. CDR3 coding DNA: TGCGCCAGCAGCTGGGGACAGGGGGCCGGCACTGAAGCTTTCTTT. Encoded protein: CASSWGQGAGTEAFF.

This rearrangement joins TRBV12-5 to TRBJ2-5; no reliable D call. The V and J ends lost 3 bases and 5 bases respectively, with 7 bases between them. This CDR3 spans 12 amino acids. Germline V gene data show CDR1 as LGHNT and CDR2 as FRNRAP. CDR3: CASGFSRETQYF. Written as DNA, the CDR3 is TGTGCTAGTGGTTTTAGTAGGGAGACCCAGTACTTC.

The CDR3 here is CASSAPQGSYTF. As DNA, the CDR3 is TGTGCCAGCAGCGCCCCTCAGGGGAGCTACACCTTC. The rearrangement uses TRBV9 and TRBJ1-2; tentative D call: TRBD1 (6 bases). The ends were cut back, 3 bases at V and 9 bases at J, with 12 bases in the middle. There are 12 residues in the CDR3. Germline assignment: CDR1 SGDLS and CDR2 YYNGEE.

The V and J genes are TRBV7-9 and TRBJ2-7, with TRBD1 identical over 7 bases. CDR1 is SEHNR and CDR2 is FQNEAQ in the germline V gene (reference sequence). The V gene end was trimmed by 5 bases and the J gene end by 2 bases; junction bases not matched to a gene: 6. The length of the CDR3 is 14 residues. The CDR3 sequence is CASSPRQGTYEQYF. The CDR3 DNA sequence: TGTGCCAGCAGCCCCCGACAGGGCACCTACGAGCAGTACTTC.

This chain connects TRBV5-1 to TRBJ1-5, with 7 bases that match TRBD1. The CDR3 has 14 residues. Germline V gene lookup returns CDR1 SGHRS and CDR2 YFSETQ. The ends lost 3 bases at V and 4 bases at J; junction bases unmatched: 4. Here the CDR3 reads CASSSGTENQPQHF. As DNA, the CDR3 is TGCGCCAGCAGCTCCGGGACAGAAAATCAGCCCCAGCATTTT.

This clone was found a few times. This chain links TRBV5-4 with TRBJ1-5; 9 bases agree with TRBD1. CDR1 SGHNT and CDR2 YYREEE come from the germline V gene (reference sequence). Trimming removed 4 bases from V and 6 bases from J; junction bases left unmatched: 8. The CDR3 is made up of 15 amino acids. The CDR3 sequence: CASSLQGAERQPQHF. CDR3 bases: TGTGCCAGCAGCCTACAGGGGGCCGAGCGTCAGCCCCAGCATTTT.

The chain has TRBV9 and TRBJ1-1; D perhaps matches TRBD1 (5 bases). Looked up from germline, CDR1 is SGDLS and CDR2 is YYNGEE. V lost 4 bases, J lost 4 bases, and 17 bases lay in between. This CDR3 region has 15 residues. CDR3 loop: CASSSDPGGVTEAFF. The DNA for the CDR3 is TGTGCCAGCAGCTCAGACCCGGGGGGAGTCACTGAAGCTTTCTTT.

This rearrangement joins TRBV11-1 to TRBJ2-7; D is undetermined. The germline CDR1 and CDR2 sequences are SGHAT and FQDESV (reference sequence). This CDR3 contains 15 residues. The V end lost 3 bases, the J end lost 7 bases, and 19 bases lay between the germline ends. The CDR3 region has the DNA TGTGCCAGCAGCTTGTGGGCGCAAACTCCGGGTGAGCAGTACTTC. Translated: CASSLWAQTPGEQYF.

V is TRBV11-1 and J is TRBJ2-1, with TRBD2 matching 12 bases. CDR1 SGHAT and CDR2 FQDESV come from the germline V gene (reference sequence). The V gene end was trimmed by 1 base and the J gene end by 4 bases; junction bases not matched to a gene: 8. CDR3 length equals 18 residues. CDR3 sequence (DNA): TGTGCCAGCAGCTTAGGAAGGAAGACTAGCGGGAGTTACAATGAGCAGTTCTTC. Its protein is CASSLGRKTSGSYNEQFF.

The chain has TRBV7-2 and TRBJ2-7, with 7 bases that match TRBD1. V shed 0 bases and J 5 bases; nucleotides not matched to a gene: 4. This CDR3 has 14 amino acids. Germline assignment: CDR1 SGHTA and CDR2 FQGNSA. The CDR3 DNA reads TGTGCCAGCAGCTTAGCTATAGGGGGCAACGAGCAGTACTTC. Amino acid sequence: CASSLAIGGNEQYF.